These 7 T cell receptor beta chains were sequenced from one sample in a study of regulatory T cells in long-lasting Graves disease. Time point denoted: persistent/refractory GD, antithyroid drugs over 5 years with positive TRAb. There was RNA extracted from PBMCs, and the TCR library was made from it. Arm-PCR with iRepertoire HTBI primers amplified the CDR3 regions for these TCR beta libraries. TCRdb processed the multiplex PCR reads anew with MiXCR; each CDR3 protein has one entry. The sample consists of about 470,000 distinct CDR3 sequences, around a fifth of them appearing once. The input for sequencing was peripheral blood mononuclear cells (PBMCs), taken when the disease was refractory, from a patient treated with antithyroid drugs. Every receptor here comes from a female donor with Graves disease.

This rearrangement joins TRBV20-1 to TRBJ2-7, with 7 bases aligning to TRBD1. The V and J ends lost 6 bases and 5 bases, in that order; junction bases with no gene match: 7. The CDR3 has 12 amino acids. Germline assignment: CDR1 DFQATT and CDR2 SNEGSKA (reference sequence). CDR3: CSANRGIDEQYF. CDR3 DNA sequence: TGCAGTGCGAACAGGGGTATCGACGAGCAGTACTTC.

Many counts were recorded for this clonotype. This chain uses TRBV29-1 with TRBJ1-5; possibly TRBD1 for D (5 bases). The CDR3 length is 14 residues. Trimming removed 4 bases at V and 3 bases at J, with 13 bases between. Germline V gives CDR1 SQVTM, CDR2 ANQGSEA. CDR3 DNA: TGCAGCGTTGGGTTCCAGGGAGCCAATCAGCCCCAGCATTTT. Residues: CSVGFQGANQPQHF. Using reference TRBV29-1 and TRBJ1-5 for the parts outside the CDR3, the full variable domain is SAVISQKPSRDICQRGTSLTIQCQVDSQVTMMFWYRQQPGQSLTLIATANQGSEATYESGFVIDKFPISRPNLTFSTLTVSNMSPEDSSIYLCSVGFQGANQPQHFGDGTRLSIL.

The chain is built from TRBV4-1 and TRBJ1-4; TRBD1 might be the D (6 bases). V lost 0 bases and J lost 6, with 14 bases in between. Germline CDR1 and CDR2: MGHRA and YSYEKL. The CDR3 contains 16 residues. CDR3 nucleotides: TGCGCCAGCAGCCAAGATCAGGGGTTTGGGGATGAAAAACTGTTTTTT. This sequence encodes CASSQDQGFGDEKLFF.

The rearrangement uses TRBV6-1 and TRBJ2-5; 7 bases map to TRBD2. Unmatched junction bases numbered 14, after V lost 6 bases and J lost 7 bases. Germline-derived CDR1 and CDR2 are MNHNS and SASEGT. The CDR3 length is 15 residues. Here the CDR3 reads CASRGLRGPGGTQYF. Written as DNA, the CDR3 is TGTGCCAGCAGAGGTCTCAGAGGGCCGGGGGGGACCCAGTACTTC.

This clonotype was recorded at least ten times. CDR3 in amino acids: CASSVGVWNTEAFF. The DNA for the CDR3 is TGTGCCAGCAGTGTTGGGGTGTGGAACACTGAAGCTTTCTTT. The rearrangement uses TRBV2 and TRBJ1-1; D unresolved. The germline gives CDR1 SNHLY, CDR2 FYNNEI. Trimming cost V 4 bases and J 1 base, with 10 bases left between them. This CDR3 region has 14 residues.

This clonotype was counted ten times or more. This chain connects TRBV28 to TRBJ2-7; a possible D gene is TRBD2 (6 bases). Germline V gives CDR1 MDHEN, CDR2 SYDVKM. This CDR3 comprises 15 residues. Deletions cut 6 bases from V and 5 bases from J, with 20 bases between. The CDR3 nucleotides read TGTGCCAGCAGCCTCGGGGGAAGTTTGTCAGACGAGCAGTACTTC. It yields the protein CASSLGGSLSDEQYF.

This rearrangement joins TRBV6-1 to TRBJ1-5; unclear D gene. The CDR3 sequence is 12 residues long. Germline V gives CDR1 MNHNS, CDR2 SASEGT. V was shortened by 8 bases and J by 0 bases, with 5 bases between the two germline ends. DNA for the CDR3: TGTGCCAGCGGAAATAGCAATCAGCCCCAGCATTTT. Encoded protein: CASGNSNQPQHF.